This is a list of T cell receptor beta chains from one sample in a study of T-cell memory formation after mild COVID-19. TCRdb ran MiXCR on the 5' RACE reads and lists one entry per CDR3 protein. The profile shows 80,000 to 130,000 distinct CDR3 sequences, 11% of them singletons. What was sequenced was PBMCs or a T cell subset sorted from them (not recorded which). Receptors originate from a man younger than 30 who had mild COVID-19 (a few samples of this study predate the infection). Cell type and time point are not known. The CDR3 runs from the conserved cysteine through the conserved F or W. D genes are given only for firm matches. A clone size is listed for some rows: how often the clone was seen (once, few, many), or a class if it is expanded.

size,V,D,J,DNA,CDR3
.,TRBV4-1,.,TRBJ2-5,TGCGCCAGCAGCCATCGGACCGAGAAGCTCCAAGAGACCCAGTACTTC,CASSHRTEKLQETQYF
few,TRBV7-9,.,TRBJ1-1,TGTGCCAGCAGACGAGGACAGCACACTGAAGCTTTCTTT,CASRRGQHTEAFF
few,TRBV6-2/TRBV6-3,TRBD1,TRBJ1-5,TGTGCCAGCAGTTTCCACAGGGGTAGCAATCAGCCCCAGCATTTT,CASSFHRGSNQPQHF
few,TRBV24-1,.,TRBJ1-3,TGTGCCACCAGTGATTTGGCAGAACCTCCTGGAAACACCATATATTTT,CATSDLAEPPGNTIYF
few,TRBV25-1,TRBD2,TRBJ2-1,TGTGCCAGCAGTTGGAAGCGGGGGGTTAATGAGCAGTTCTTC,CASSWKRGVNEQFF
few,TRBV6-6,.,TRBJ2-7,TGTGCCAGCAGTTACTCCCTTGGGGGGAACGAGCAGTACTTC,CASSYSLGGNEQYF
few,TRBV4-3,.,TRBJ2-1,TGCGCCAGCAGCCAAGATGTATCGGGACTCAGCTCCTACAATGAGCAGTTCTTC,CASSQDVSGLSSYNEQFF
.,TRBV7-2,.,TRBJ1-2,TGTGCCAGCAGCTTCGGGGGGCTCATCGTCTATGGCTACACCTTC,CASSFGGLIVYGYTF
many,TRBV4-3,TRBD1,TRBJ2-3,TGCGCCAGCAGCCAACGGGACAGGAGCACAGATACGCAGTATTTT,CASSQRDRSTDTQYF
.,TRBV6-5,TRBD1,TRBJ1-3,TGTGCCAGCAGTCCGGGACAGGGGACAAACACCATATATTTT,CASSPGQGTNTIYF
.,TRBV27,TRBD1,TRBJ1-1,TGTGCCAGCAGTTTACGAGGACAGGGGCTCTATGGCACTGAAGCTTTCTTT,CASSLRGQGLYGTEAFF
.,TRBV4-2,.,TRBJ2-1,TGTGCCAGCAGCCAAGTAGCCAGCTCCTACAATGAGCAGTTCTTC,CASSQVASSYNEQFF
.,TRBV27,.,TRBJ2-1,TGTGCCAGCAACGTTCAGGGGCTAGGCAATGAGCAGTTCTTC,CASNVQGLGNEQFF
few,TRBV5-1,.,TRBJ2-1,TGCGCCAGCAGCCCTGGAGAGGTGGGTGAGCAGTTCTTC,CASSPGEVGEQFF
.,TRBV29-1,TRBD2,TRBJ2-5,TGCAGCGTCGATGGACTAGCTGGAGGGGAGACCCAGTACTTC,CSVDGLAGGETQYF
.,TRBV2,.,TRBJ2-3,TGTGCCAGGTTACTGGGAAATACGCAGTATTTT,CARLLGNTQYF
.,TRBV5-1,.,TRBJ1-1,TGCGCCAGCAGCCCTACTCAAGAAACTGAAGCTTTCTTT,CASSPTQETEAFF
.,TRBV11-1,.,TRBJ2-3,TGTGCCAGCAGCTTAGTCCCCGAACGCACCTTTAGCACAGATACGCAGTATTTT,CASSLVPERTFSTDTQYF
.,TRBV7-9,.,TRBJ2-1,TGTGCCAGCAGCTTAGGGACTGCCCGAACGGATGAGCAGTTCTTC,CASSLGTARTDEQFF
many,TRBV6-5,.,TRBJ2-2,TGTGCCAGCAGTTACTCGGGCACCGGGGAGCTGTTTTTT,CASSYSGTGELFF
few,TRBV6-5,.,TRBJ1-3,TGTGCCAGCATTGACGGACTTGGAAACACCATATATTTT,CASIDGLGNTIYF
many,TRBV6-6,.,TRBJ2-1,TGTGCCAGCATTAGGGAGGGGGGGCCCAGAAATGAGCAGTTCTTC,CASIREGGPRNEQFF
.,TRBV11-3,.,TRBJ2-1,TGTGCCAGCAGCCGTGGGCGGGGCGGGAATGAGCAGTTCTTC,CASSRGRGGNEQFF
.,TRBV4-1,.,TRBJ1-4,TGCGCCAGCAGCCAAGGAGGGGCGGCTAATGAAAAACTGTTTTTT,CASSQGGAANEKLFF
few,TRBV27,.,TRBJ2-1,TGTGCCAGCAGTTTATGGGCCGGGGATGAGCAGTTCTTC,CASSLWAGDEQFF
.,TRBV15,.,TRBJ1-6,TGTGCCACCAGCAGAGGGATGGGACCGACCGTCCCCCCTTCAGCCCTCCACTTT,CATSRGMGPTVPPSALHF
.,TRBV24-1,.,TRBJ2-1,TGTGCCACCAGTGACCCAGCGTCGGATGAGCAGTTCTTC,CATSDPASDEQFF
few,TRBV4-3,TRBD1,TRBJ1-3,TGCGCCAGCAGCCAAGATGCGTGGGACAGACTCCCTGGAAACACCATATATTTT,CASSQDAWDRLPGNTIYF
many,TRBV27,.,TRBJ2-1,TGTGCCAGCAGTTCAAGCGCACGGGGCAGGTACAATGAGCAGTTCTTC,CASSSSARGRYNEQFF
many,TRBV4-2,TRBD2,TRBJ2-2,TGTGCCAGCAGCCTTAACGGGGGGGACACCGGGGAGCTGTTTTTT,CASSLNGGDTGELFF
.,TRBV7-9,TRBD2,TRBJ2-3,TGTGCCAGCAGCGGCATGGCGGGGGGGCCACCGAGCACAGATACGCAGTATTTT,CASSGMAGGPPSTDTQYF
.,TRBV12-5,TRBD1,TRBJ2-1,TGTGCTAGTGGTTCATATCCTGACAGGGGCGATGAGCAGTTCTTC,CASGSYPDRGDEQFF
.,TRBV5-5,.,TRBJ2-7,TGTGCCAGCAGCTTGGAGGACTACGAGCAGTACTTC,CASSLEDYEQYF
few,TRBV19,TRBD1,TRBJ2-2,TGTGCCAGTAGCTCGGACAGGGTGGCCACCGGGGAGCTGTTTTTT,CASSSDRVATGELFF
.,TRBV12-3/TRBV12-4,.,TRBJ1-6,TGTGCCAGCAGTTTAGGAGCGACAGCCAAAGTATTT,CASSLGATAKVF
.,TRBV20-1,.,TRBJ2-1,TGCAGTGGGGACACCAGCTCCTACAATGAGCAGTTCTTC,CSGDTSSYNEQFF
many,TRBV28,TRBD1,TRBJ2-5,TGTGCCAGCAGCCGCGAGGGGACAGACGCTCGAGAGACCCAGTACTTC,CASSREGTDARETQYF
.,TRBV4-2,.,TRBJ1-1,TGTGCCAGCGGTTGGAGGGAAGGCACTGAAGCTTTCTTT,CASGWREGTEAFF
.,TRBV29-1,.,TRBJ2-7,TGCAGCGTGCTAGAAGCTAGCTCCTACGAGCAGTACTTC,CSVLEASSYEQYF
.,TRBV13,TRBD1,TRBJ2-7,TGTGCCAGCAGCCCCCGCCCACAGGGGGGCGAGCAGTACTTC,CASSPRPQGGEQYF
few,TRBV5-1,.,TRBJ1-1,TGCGCCAGCAGCTTGGTAGGTGTCGGGGCTGAAGCTTTCTTT,CASSLVGVGAEAFF
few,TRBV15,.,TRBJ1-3,TGTGCCACCGGACCCACACTCTCTGGAAACACCATATATTTT,CATGPTLSGNTIYF